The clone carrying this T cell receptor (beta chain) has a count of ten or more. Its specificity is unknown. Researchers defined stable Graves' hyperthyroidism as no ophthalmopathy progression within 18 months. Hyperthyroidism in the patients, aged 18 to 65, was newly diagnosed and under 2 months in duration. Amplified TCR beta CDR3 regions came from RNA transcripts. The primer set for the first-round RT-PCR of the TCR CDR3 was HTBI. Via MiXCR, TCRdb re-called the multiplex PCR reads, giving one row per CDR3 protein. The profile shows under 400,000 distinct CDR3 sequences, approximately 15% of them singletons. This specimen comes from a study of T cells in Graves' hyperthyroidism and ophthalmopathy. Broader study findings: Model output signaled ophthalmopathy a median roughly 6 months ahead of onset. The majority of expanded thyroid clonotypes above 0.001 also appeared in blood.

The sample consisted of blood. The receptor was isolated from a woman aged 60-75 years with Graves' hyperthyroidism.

DNA of the CDR3: TGTGCCACCGACGGCGGGGAAAATGGCTACACCTTC. This codes for CATDGGENGYTF. The rearrangement joins TRBV18 to TRBJ1-2; unclear D gene. Trimming took 10 bases from V and 6 from J, leaving 15 bases between them. The germline V gene encodes CDR1 KGHSH and CDR2 LQKENI. The CDR3 loop spans 12 amino acids.